The present entry profiles one T cell receptor (beta chain) with its context. This receptor's antigen is unknown. Base qualities are not recorded, but no much larger clone differs from it by a single base. At the junction V is shortened by 0 bases and J by 3 bases, with 12 bases in between. The CDR3 runs 15 amino acids, cysteine and phenylalanine included. The DNA shown is the 45-base CDR3, in frame from base 1. The germline V gene (reference sequence) yields MNHNY for CDR1 and SVGAGI for CDR2. This sample was included in a study of shared clonotypes between healthy human individuals (dated by TCRdb to 2018 to 2020). Broadly, across the study: The cohort comprised two women and a few men aged 18 to 49 years. Per donor, three plates each were used for CD4 naive and CD4 memory, two for CD8 naive, and one for CD8 memory. The study deeply sequenced blood TCR repertoires of several healthy adults to estimate repertoire size and the extent of clonotype sharing between individuals. To increase sequencing depth and limit assay-specific biases, TCR repertoire library preparation and sequencing were carried out by different laboratories using diverse techniques. Per donor, leukapheresis produced somewhere between about 0.9 and 9.5 billion PBMCs.

Beyond this particular receptor, the publication reports: Incomplete sequencing was indicated by rarefaction of sorted-subset datasets, despite the large sequencing depth. Approximately 5% of naive CD4, 3.5% of naive CD8, roughly 2.4% of memory CD4, and approximately 0.39% of memory CD8 clonotypes were shared across several donors. Sampling was limited to blood, and TCR repertoires in tissue likely differ from TCR repertoires in blood. Naive subsets generally had larger estimated clonotype richness than memory subsets did. Higher generation probabilities were observed for clonotypes shared by all four sorted-subset donors than for non-shared clonotypes. The genetic and exposure-history diversity represented was limited by the small number of donors. Based on pairwise subsampling, the degree of clonotype sharing among donors was expected to be affected by sequencing depth.

The donors were healthy, HIV-negative adults who had no recently reported acute infections or vaccinations. Only Caucasian adults living in Nashville, Tennessee, USA were represented among the donors. CD4+ T cells were enriched through magnetic negative selection, after which naive cells were positively selected on CD45RA and the remaining negative fraction served as the memory subset. After blood collection by leukapheresis, PBMCs were isolated using Ficoll-Histopaque density gradient centrifugation and then cryopreserved in the vapor phase of liquid nitrogen. Analytical flow cytometry was used to check the purity and quantity of each magnetically sorted T cell population. From each sorted fraction, genomic DNA was isolated and quantified by UV absorbance on a Nanodrop 2000c. Using the deep immunoSEQ assay, multiplex PCR amplified TCR CDR3 regions from genomic DNA. Genomic DNA extracted from each cell subset was distributed evenly over all wells of several immunoSEQ 96-well plates, and each plate served as one replicate. Each replicate PCR for sorted subsets received about 220 ng genomic DNA, equal to roughly 30,000 T cell genomes. Purified libraries were quantified with a Qubit 3.0 fluorometer, sized on a Bioanalyzer 2100, and re-quantified with the KAPA Library Quantification kit. A separate single-read 150-cycle Illumina NextSeq 550 flow cell was used to sequence each immunoSEQ 96-well plate. Per the authors' processing: The immunoSEQ output contained only junctional sequences without quality scores, so filtering could not match that applied to full-length reads. Sequences were annotated with PyIR, a Python wrapper for IgBLAST v1.9, using IMGT germline references to assign V/J genes and CDR3. Reads were filtered out if the reads had weak V/J assignments (E-value above 1e-6), no CDR3, stop codons, out-of-frame junctions, or ambiguous translated residues. V3J clonotypes were defined by identical inferred V gene, J gene, and CDR3 amino acid sequence. Percentage overlap between repertoires was computed as shared unique clonotypes divided by the size of the smaller repertoire. Three approaches were used to assess repertoire richness: RTK rarefaction, the Chao1 estimator, and Recon v2.1 estimates of unobserved clonotypes. Generation probabilities for all TCRbeta clonotypes obtained by the gDNA method from several donors were computed using OLGA. The clones in this table, taken by TCRdb from immuneACCESS, are in-frame only. Not every clone is retained; where verified, under half of the shortfall comes from an unresolved V gene, and the cause of the rest is unknown. V, J and clone size were drawn from that table, and D and trimming were deduced from the DNA. The sample contains about 1.5 million clones, approximately 98% of them found a single time. The leading ten clones occupy less than 0.55% of the sample.

Sample: naive CD4+ T cells sorted from blood. Per the publication, the cell subset or site label means: CD45RA+ positively selected. The origin of this receptor is a man aged 25 to 45 in good health. This chain is built from TRBV6-6 and TRBJ2-7; the best D guess is TRBD1, with 6 bases matching. The CDR3 is CASSYSGQGNYEQYF. The DNA sequence reads TGTGCCAGCAGTTACTCGGGGCAGGGGAACTACGAGCAGTACTTC.